This T cell receptor beta chain was documented in a study of T cell responses to AZD1222 COVID-19 vaccine. This clone was detected only once. Its antigen remains unknown. CDR1 and CDR2 (germline): SGHTA, FQGNSA. The CDR3 spans 14 residues. The V end lost 3 bases, the J end lost 5 bases, and 13 bases lay between the germline ends. Overall study findings and caveats: Spike was spanned by vaccine-associated CD4 TCRs, with dominance at 160-218 and 743-854. AZD1222 recipients seropositive at baseline numbered only 5 or 6. Rises in breadth and depth of Spike-specific TCRs came after two AZD1222 doses.

Using immunoSEQ multiplex PCR, the repertoire was profiled, and TCRdb retains in-frame clones only, with some absent. This sample yields 200,000 or so clones, of which around 93% are seen a single time; 7.5% to 9.5% belongs to the top ten. This clonotype was obtained from an adult in good health. The sample was peripheral blood, taken on day 0 of AZD1222 vaccination. The rearrangement uses TRBV7-2 and TRBJ1-2; tentative D call: TRBD1 (5 bases). CDR3 nucleotides: TGTGCCAGCAGCTTCGGGACGGAATATTATGGCTACACCTTC. Its protein is CASSFGTEYYGYTF. The full variable domain, in which reference TRBV7-2 and TRBJ1-2 provide the parts outside the CDR3, is GAGVSQSPSNKVTEKGKDVELRCDPISGHTALYWYRQSLGQGLEFLIYFQGNSAPDKSGLPSDRFSAERTGGSVSTLTIQRTQQEDSAVYLCASSFGTEYYGYTFGSGTRLTVV.